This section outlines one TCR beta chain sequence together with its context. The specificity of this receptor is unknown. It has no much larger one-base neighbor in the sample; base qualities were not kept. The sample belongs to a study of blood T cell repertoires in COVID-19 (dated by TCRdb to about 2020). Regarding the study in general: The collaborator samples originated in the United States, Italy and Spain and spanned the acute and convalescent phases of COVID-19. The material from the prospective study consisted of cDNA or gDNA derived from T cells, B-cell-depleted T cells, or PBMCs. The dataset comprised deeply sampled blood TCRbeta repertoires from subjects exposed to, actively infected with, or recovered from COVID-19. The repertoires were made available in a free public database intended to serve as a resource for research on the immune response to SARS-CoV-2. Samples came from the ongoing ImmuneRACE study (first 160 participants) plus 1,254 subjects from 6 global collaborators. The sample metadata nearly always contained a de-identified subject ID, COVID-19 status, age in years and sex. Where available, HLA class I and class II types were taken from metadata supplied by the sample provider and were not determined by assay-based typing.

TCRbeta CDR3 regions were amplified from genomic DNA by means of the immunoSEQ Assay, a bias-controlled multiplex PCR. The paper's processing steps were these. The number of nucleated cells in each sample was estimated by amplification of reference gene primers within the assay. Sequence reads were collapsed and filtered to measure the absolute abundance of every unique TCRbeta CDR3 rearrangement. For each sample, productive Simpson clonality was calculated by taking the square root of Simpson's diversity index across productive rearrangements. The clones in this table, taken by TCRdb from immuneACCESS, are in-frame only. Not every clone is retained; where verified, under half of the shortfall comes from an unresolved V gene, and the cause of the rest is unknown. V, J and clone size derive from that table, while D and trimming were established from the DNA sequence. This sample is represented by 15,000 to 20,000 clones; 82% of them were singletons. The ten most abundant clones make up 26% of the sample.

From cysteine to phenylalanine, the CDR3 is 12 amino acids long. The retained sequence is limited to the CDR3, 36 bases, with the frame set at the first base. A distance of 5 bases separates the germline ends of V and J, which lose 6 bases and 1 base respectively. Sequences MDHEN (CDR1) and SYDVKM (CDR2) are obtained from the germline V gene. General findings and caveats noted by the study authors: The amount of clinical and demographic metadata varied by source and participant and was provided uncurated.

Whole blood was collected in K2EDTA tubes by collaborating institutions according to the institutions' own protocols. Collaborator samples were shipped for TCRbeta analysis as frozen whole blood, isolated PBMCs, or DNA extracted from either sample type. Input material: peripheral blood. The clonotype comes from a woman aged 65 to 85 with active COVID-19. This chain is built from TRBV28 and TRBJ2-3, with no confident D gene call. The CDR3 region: CASSWRTDTQYF. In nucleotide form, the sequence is TGTGCCAGCAGCTGGCGCACAGATACGCAGTATTTT.